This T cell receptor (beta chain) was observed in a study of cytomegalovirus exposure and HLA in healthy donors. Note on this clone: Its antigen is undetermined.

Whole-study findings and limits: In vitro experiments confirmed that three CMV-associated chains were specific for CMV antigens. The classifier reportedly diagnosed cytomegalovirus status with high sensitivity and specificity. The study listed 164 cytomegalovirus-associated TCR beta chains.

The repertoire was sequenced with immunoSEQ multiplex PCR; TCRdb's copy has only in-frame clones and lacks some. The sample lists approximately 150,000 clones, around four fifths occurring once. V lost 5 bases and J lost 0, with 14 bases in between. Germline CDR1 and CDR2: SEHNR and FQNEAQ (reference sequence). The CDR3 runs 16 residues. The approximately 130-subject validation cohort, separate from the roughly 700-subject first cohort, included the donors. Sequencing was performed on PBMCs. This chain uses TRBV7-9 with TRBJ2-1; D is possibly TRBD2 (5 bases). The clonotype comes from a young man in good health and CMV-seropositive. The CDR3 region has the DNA TGTGCCAGCAGCCCCGGACTGCCGACCTCCTACAATGAGCAGTTCTTC. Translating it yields CASSPGLPTSYNEQFF.